Shown below are 21 T cell receptor beta chains from a single sample sequenced in a study of blood T cell repertoires in COVID-19. Measured with immunoSEQ multiplex PCR; TCRdb has only the in-frame clones, and not every one. Of approximately 130,000 clones listed, about 83% are singletons. Sequencing was done on a sample of peripheral blood. These TCRs come from an elderly man with active or convalescent COVID-19.

The rearrangement uses TRBV6-5 and TRBJ1-4, with TRBD1 matching over 10 bases. After removal of 7 bases from V and 6 bases from J, the junction contained 8 bases not matched to a gene. CDR1 is MNHEY and CDR2 is SVGAGI in the germline V gene. This CDR3 region has 15 residues. CDR3 residues: CASKLSGTGDEKLFF. The CDR3 region has the DNA TGTGCCAGCAAATTATCCGGGACAGGGGATGAAAAACTGTTTTTT.

J is TRBJ2-3 and V is TRBV28; 9 positions match TRBD2. This CDR3 has 16 residues. Trimming cost V 4 bases and J 0 bases; bases outside gene matches: 5. Germline CDR1 reads MDHEN; CDR2 reads SYDVKM. CDR3 amino acids: CASSSIAGVSTDTQYF. The CDR3 region has the DNA TGTGCCAGCAGTTCGATAGCGGGGGTAAGCACAGATACGCAGTATTTT.

This chain uses TRBV20-1 with TRBJ1-5; D is uncertain. V lost 7 bases, J lost 2 bases, and 12 bases lay in between. CDR1 is DFQATT, CDR2 SNEGSKA, per germline (reference sequence). This CDR3 is built from 13 residues. The CDR3 region is CSGTDGGNQPQHF. CDR3 DNA: TGCAGTGGTACTGACGGAGGCAATCAGCCCCAGCATTTT.

The V and J genes are TRBV18 and TRBJ2-1, with 9 bases fitting TRBD2. The CDR3 is 17 amino acids. V was clipped by 0 bases and J by 6 bases; unmatched bases: 9. Germline V gives CDR1 KGHSH, CDR2 LQKENI. CDR3 bases: TGTGCCAGCTCACCACCAATTGCGGGGGGGGCCTTCAATGAGCAGTTCTTC. Its translation: CASSPPIAGGAFNEQFF.

This chain links TRBV6-1 with TRBJ2-7; D is uncertain. Germline lookup yields CDR1 MNHNS and CDR2 SASEGT. V was cut by 0 bases and J by 2 bases, with 8 bases left in between. This CDR3 has 14 residues. CDR3 bases: TGTGCCAGCAGTGAAGCGCCCACAGCCTACGAGCAGTACTTC. Translated: CASSEAPTAYEQYF.

The chain recombines TRBV10-3 with TRBJ1-2, with 7 bases aligning to TRBD1. V was pared by 0 bases and J by 1 base, with 2 bases of the junction left unmatched. The CDR3 contains 15 residues. Germline CDR1 and CDR2: ENHRY and SYGVKD. The CDR3 sequence: CAISESAGGNYGYTF. The CDR3 nucleotides read TGTGCCATCAGTGAGTCGGCAGGGGGTAACTATGGCTACACCTTC.

The rearrangement links TRBV5-4 to TRBJ1-5; unclear D gene. The germline CDR1 and CDR2 sequences are SGHNT and YYREEE (reference sequence). There are 14 residues in the CDR3. The V end was cut by 3 bases, the J end by 0 bases, with 7 bases between. CDR3 amino acids: CASSSRDSNQPQHF. CDR3 sequence (DNA): TGTGCCAGCAGCTCAAGAGATAGCAATCAGCCCCAGCATTTT. Full variable domain (remainder filled in from reference TRBV5-4 and TRBJ1-5): ETGVTQSPTHLIKTRGQQVTLRCSSQSGHNTVSWYQQALGQGPQFIFQYYREEENGRGNFPPRFSGLQFPNYSSELNVNALELDDSALYLCASSSRDSNQPQHFGDGTRLSIL.

The gene calls are TRBV24-1 and TRBJ1-2; 9 bases map to TRBD1. This CDR3 contains 14 residues. Trimming took 9 bases from V and 2 from J; bases not matched to a gene: 6. Germline CDR1 is KGHDR and CDR2 is SFDVKD. As DNA, the CDR3 is TGTGCCACCCAGGTGACAGGGGGAAACTATGGCTACACCTTC. This gives the protein CATQVTGGNYGYTF.

The rearrangement uses TRBV6-2 or TRBV6-3 and TRBJ2-1, with 16 bases fitting TRBD2. The CDR3 consists of 18 residues. Germline assignment: CDR1 MNHEY and CDR2 SVGEGT. Losses at the gene ends were 2 bases for V and 7 bases for J; bases not matched to a gene: 8. The CDR3 coding sequence is TGTGCCAGCAGTTACCCCGGGACTAGCGGGGGGGCCTGGAATGAGCAGTTCTTC. Translating gives CASSYPGTSGGAWNEQFF.

The chain carries TRBV13 and TRBJ1-2; 8 nucleotides line up with TRBD1. The CDR3 is 13 residues long. The V gene end was trimmed by 5 bases and the J gene end by 6 bases; junction bases not matched to a gene: 5. Germline V lookup: CDR1 PRHDT, CDR2 FYEKMQ (reference sequence). CDR3 bases: TGTGCCAGCAGCGGACAGGGTATGGATGGCTACACCTTC. This translates into CASSGQGMDGYTF.

This clone is a singleton in its sample. The J gene is TRBJ2-5, the V gene TRBV7-2; D might be TRBD1 (6 bases). V was pared by 3 bases and J by 5 bases, with 16 bases between. This CDR3 is 15 amino acids long. CDR1 and CDR2 from the germline V gene are SGHTA and FQGNSA. The CDR3 nucleotides are TGTGCCAGCAGCTTTGTCACAGGGATTGGGGAGACCCAGTACTTC. The encoded protein is CASSFVTGIGETQYF.

CDR3 sequence (DNA): TGTGCCATCAGTGGGTCCCTCGGGACTCATTCTTCGGGGACCCAGTACTTC. This gives the protein CAISGSLGTHSSGTQYF. The V gene is TRBV10-3, the J gene TRBJ2-5, with a tentative D call TRBD2 (6 bases). Trimming took off 4 bases at V and 7 bases at J, with 25 bases between the two ends. The germline gives CDR1 ENHRY, CDR2 SYGVKD. CDR3 length equals 17 residues.

This chain joins TRBV13 and TRBJ2-3, with 7 nucleotides matching TRBD2. After removal of 2 bases from V and 5 bases from J, the junction contained 1 base not matched to a gene. CDR1 PRHDT and CDR2 FYEKMQ come from the germline V gene (reference sequence). The CDR3 loop spans 13 amino acids. CDR3 sequence: CASSLPGGDTQYF. The CDR3 bases are TGTGCCAGCAGCTTACCGGGGGGAGATACGCAGTATTTT.

This clone was seen many times. V usage is TRBV5-5 and J usage is TRBJ2-5; 10 positions match TRBD1. The ends lost 0 bases at V and 4 bases at J; junction bases unmatched: 3. Germline V gene sequence: CDR1 SGHKS, CDR2 YYEKEE (reference sequence). The CDR3 runs to 15 residues. The CDR3 sequence: CASSLGDRGGETQYF. As DNA, the CDR3 is TGTGCCAGCAGCTTGGGGGACAGGGGAGGAGAGACCCAGTACTTC. The variable domain in full, with the rest retrieved from reference TRBV5-5 and TRBJ2-5, is DAGVTQSPTHLIKTRGQQVTLRCSPISGHKSVSWYQQVLGQGPQFIFQYYEKEERGRGNFPDRFSARQFPNYSSELNVNALLLGDSALYLCASSLGDRGGETQYFGPGTRLLVL.

J is TRBJ2-2 and V is TRBV27; D is unclear. The CDR3 spans 14 residues. Trimming took 3 bases from V and 3 from J, leaving 8 bases between them. CDR1 is MNHEY and CDR2 is SMNVEV in the germline V gene (reference sequence). The CDR3, as DNA: TGTGCCAGCAGTTTCCAGGTCGACACCGGGGAGCTGTTTTTT. Translation gives CASSFQVDTGELFF.

The rearrangement links TRBV19 to TRBJ2-1; TRBD2 might be the D (6 bases). CDR1 and CDR2 from the germline V gene are LNHDA and SQIVND (reference sequence). The V end lost 7 bases, the J end lost 1 base, and 11 bases lay between the germline ends. The CDR3 sequence is 14 residues long. Here the CDR3 DNA reads TGTGCCAGTAAGGAGGAGGGGTCCTACAATGAGCAGTTCTTC. The encoded protein is CASKEEGSYNEQFF.

The chain combines TRBV19 with TRBJ1-1; D might be TRBD1 (5 bases). Trimming removed 7 bases at V and 4 bases at J, with 16 bases between. Germline values: CDR1 LNHDA, CDR2 SQIVND (reference sequence). This CDR3 contains 14 residues. CDR3 nucleotides: TGTGCCAGTATTCGTTCAGGGATTGGCACTGAAGCTTTCTTT. Residues: CASIRSGIGTEAFF.

The V and J genes are TRBV4-2 and TRBJ2-3, with TRBD2 matching 10 bases. The junction had 11 bases not matched to a gene; V was cut back by 4 bases and J by 1 base. Germline V CDR1 and CDR2: LGHNA, YNFKEQ. The CDR3 has 18 amino acids. The CDR3 DNA sequence: TGTGCCAGCAGCCCGAGGTTGTTAGCGGGGGGCCGCACAGATACGCAGTATTTT. Protein sequence: CASSPRLLAGGRTDTQYF.

The rearrangement links TRBV7-2 to TRBJ2-1; 8 bases are a match to TRBD2. The CDR3 contains 15 residues. Germline V gives CDR1 SGHTA, CDR2 FQGNSA. V was pared by 2 bases and J by 2 bases, with 2 bases of the junction left unmatched. The CDR3 region has the DNA TGTGCCAGCAGCTTACAACTAGCGGCCTACAATGAGCAGTTCTTC. Its translation: CASSLQLAAYNEQFF.

The CDR3 is CSVDVPGGTQYF. CDR3 coding DNA: TGCAGCGTTGATGTTCCCGGTGGGACCCAGTACTTC. This chain links TRBV29-1 with TRBJ2-5; no clear D gene. The V end was cut by 3 bases, the J end by 7 bases, with 12 bases between. CDR1 and CDR2 (germline): SQVTM, ANQGSEA. This CDR3 spans 12 amino acids.

CDR3 protein: CASSFGENNEQFF. The CDR3 DNA reads TGTGCCAGCAGCTTCGGGGAGAACAATGAGCAGTTCTTC. The gene calls are TRBV5-4 and TRBJ2-1; D is perhaps TRBD2 (5 bases). V was trimmed by 2 bases and J by 5 bases, leaving 8 bases between them. This CDR3 comprises 13 residues. Looked up from germline, CDR1 is SGHNT and CDR2 is YYREEE (reference sequence).